This is a list of T cell receptor beta chains from one sample in a study of T-cell reconstitution after alpha-beta-depleted transplantation in children. TCRdb reprocessed the PCR reads with MiXCR, giving one entry per CDR3 protein. The table shows about 500,000 distinct CDR3 sequences, with approximately 30% occurring only once. Sequencing used PBMCs from the stem cell graft donor, obtained from the stem cell graft. The receptors were gathered from a human donor who donated a stem cell graft to a child with aplastic anemia. CDR3s include the opening cysteine and the closing phenylalanine or tryptophan. A D gene is named only where the DNA matches it firmly. Rows may omit the clone size; those that give it use once, few, many or a size class.

clone size,V gene,J gene,D gene,CDR3 protein,CDR3 DNA
many,TRBV6-1,TRBJ2-7,-,CASRMTDSYEQYF,TGTGCCAGCAGGATGACGGATTCCTACGAGCAGTACTTC
-,TRBV25-1,TRBJ1-2,TRBD1,CASSAYPGQGINYGYTF,TGTGCCAGCAGTGCGTATCCGGGACAGGGGATTAACTATGGCTACACCTTC
-,TRBV9,TRBJ2-2,-,CASSVGGSWTGELFF,TGTGCCAGCAGCGTAGGAGGGTCATGGACCGGGGAGCTGTTTTTT
few,TRBV20-1,TRBJ2-2,-,CSATLPGPGELFF,TGCAGTGCTACCCTACCCGGGCCGGGGGAGCTGTTTTTT
few,TRBV6-5,TRBJ2-1,-,CASRARPNEQFF,TGTGCCAGCAGGGCGAGGCCCAATGAGCAGTTCTTC
-,TRBV23-1,TRBJ2-5,-,CASRQKRGQETQYF,TGCGCCAGCAGGCAAAAGAGGGGGCAAGAGACCCAGTACTTC
-,TRBV7-2,TRBJ1-5,-,CASSLEPGAPGPQHF,TGTGCCAGCAGCTTAGAACCAGGGGCCCCAGGGCCCCAGCATTTT
-,TRBV9,TRBJ2-2,TRBD1,CASSPRQGVAVWGELFF,TGTGCCAGCAGCCCTCGACAGGGGGTAGCCGTATGGGGGGAGCTGTTTTTT
few,TRBV6-2/TRBV6-3,TRBJ2-7,TRBD1,CASKVVQGDYEQYF,TGTGCCAGCAAGGTGGTACAGGGGGACTACGAGCAGTACTTC
few,TRBV6-2/TRBV6-3,TRBJ2-1,TRBD2,CASLGLAGVRDEQFF,TGTGCCAGCCTTGGACTAGCGGGAGTGAGAGATGAGCAGTTCTTC
-,TRBV29-1,TRBJ2-1,TRBD1,CSVGQGTYNEQFF,TGCAGCGTCGGACAGGGGACCTACAATGAGCAGTTCTTC
few,TRBV20-1,TRBJ2-1,-,CSANPNNFQQFF,TGCAGTGCTAACCCAAACAACTTCCAACAGTTCTTC
-,TRBV7-2,TRBJ1-5,-,CASSLFRRDQPQHF,TGTGCCAGCAGCTTATTCCGGCGGGATCAGCCCCAGCATTTT
-,TRBV5-1,TRBJ1-5,-,CASSLGTRYNQPQHF,TGCGCCAGCAGCTTGGGGACGAGATACAATCAGCCCCAGCATTTT
-,TRBV12-3/TRBV12-4,TRBJ2-3,-,CASSFVHTDTQYF,TGTGCCAGCAGTTTCGTCCACACAGATACGCAGTATTTT
-,TRBV7-2,TRBJ1-1,TRBD1,CASSFSPDRGGTEAFF,TGTGCCAGCAGCTTTAGCCCGGACAGGGGCGGAACTGAAGCTTTCTTT
few,TRBV6-1,TRBJ1-1,TRBD1,CASRPRQGLGGTEAFF,TGTGCCAGCAGGCCGAGACAGGGGCTAGGAGGCACTGAAGCTTTCTTT
few,TRBV27,TRBJ1-1,TRBD1,CASRAGTGGLTEAFF,TGTGCCAGCAGGGCCGGGACAGGGGGCCTCACTGAAGCTTTCTTT
few,TRBV6-5,TRBJ1-2,-,CASSYARGANYGYTF,TGTGCCAGCAGTTACGCCAGGGGAGCTAACTATGGCTACACCTTC
few,TRBV20-1,TRBJ1-2,TRBD1,CSAREGQNYGYTF,TGCAGTGCTAGGGAGGGACAGAACTATGGCTACACCTTC
-,TRBV14,TRBJ2-1,-,CASSQGMGELSYNEQFF,TGTGCCAGCAGCCAAGGGATGGGTGAGCTCTCCTACAATGAGCAGTTCTTC
few,TRBV5-1,TRBJ1-5,TRBD1,CASSLAGGTQPQHF,TGCGCCAGCAGCTTGGCAGGGGGGACTCAGCCCCAGCATTTT
-,TRBV20-1,TRBJ2-2,TRBD2,CSASSFLAGGRTGELFF,TGCAGTGCTAGTTCTTTCCTAGCGGGAGGGCGAACCGGGGAGCTGTTTTTT
few,TRBV6-2/TRBV6-3,TRBJ2-3,-,CASSTVGTQYF,TGTGCCAGCAGTACTGTGGGTACGCAGTATTTT
-,TRBV20-1,TRBJ1-5,TRBD1,CSANRGEYGNQPQHF,TGCAGTGCGAACAGGGGCGAGTATGGCAATCAGCCCCAGCATTTT
-,TRBV19,TRBJ1-5,-,CASSSQGSSNQPQHF,TGTGCCAGTAGTAGCCAAGGGAGTAGCAATCAGCCCCAGCATTTT
few,TRBV7-2,TRBJ1-2,-,CASSQAGGDYGYTF,TGTGCCAGCAGCCAAGCGGGGGGGGACTATGGCTACACCTTC
few,TRBV30,TRBJ2-1,-,CAWSLQVNEQFF,TGTGCCTGGAGCCTACAGGTTAATGAGCAGTTCTTC
few,TRBV7-2,TRBJ2-1,TRBD2,CASSLVSGRAAEQFF,TGTGCCAGCAGCTTAGTCAGCGGGAGGGCCGCTGAGCAGTTCTTC
-,TRBV30,TRBJ2-3,-,CAWSGVSTDTQYF,TGTGCCTGGAGTGGTGTCAGCACAGATACGCAGTATTTT
-,TRBV6-1,TRBJ2-5,-,CASTRSTGRETQYF,TGTGCCAGCACCCGAAGCACGGGACGAGAGACCCAGTACTTC
few,TRBV29-1,TRBJ2-1,TRBD1,CSVDQGAVEQFF,TGCAGCGTAGACCAGGGGGCAGTTGAGCAGTTCTTC
many,TRBV12-3/TRBV12-4,TRBJ2-2,TRBD2,CASSLGLARGTGELFF,TGTGCCAGCAGTTTAGGACTAGCTAGAGGCACCGGGGAGCTGTTTTTT
-,TRBV5-1,TRBJ1-3,-,CASSLGSGGTGNTIYF,TGCGCCAGCAGCTTGGGGAGCGGGGGAACTGGAAACACCATATATTTT
few,TRBV7-8,TRBJ2-5,TRBD2,CASSSTSGGTQYF,TGTGCCAGCAGCTCGACTAGCGGGGGGACCCAGTACTTC
-,TRBV15,TRBJ2-5,-,CATSRDTSNGETQYF,TGTGCCACCAGCAGAGACACATCGAATGGGGAGACCCAGTACTTC
-,TRBV29-1,TRBJ1-1,-,CSVEMDRRYTEAFF,TGCAGCGTTGAAATGGACAGAAGGTACACTGAAGCTTTCTTT
many,TRBV6-5,TRBJ1-1,-,CASSSYAIMVATEAFF,TGTGCCAGCAGTAGCTATGCGATTATGGTTGCCACTGAAGCTTTCTTT
-,TRBV4-3,TRBJ1-1,-,CASSQGTRPPMNTEAFF,TGCGCCAGCAGCCAGGGGACGAGGCCCCCGATGAACACTGAAGCTTTCTTT